Following are 5 T cell receptor beta chains from one sample sequenced in a study of OX40 agonist ivuxolimab in advanced cancers. Assay: immunoSEQ multiplex PCR; the TCRdb copy retains only in-frame clones and omits some. Here the sample spans tens of thousands of clones, over 75% being singletons. The sample was CD4+ or CD8+ T cells sorted from blood, taken in a trial of the OX40 agonist ivuxolimab. The receptors were sampled from an adult with an advanced solid tumor such as melanoma, head and neck, liver or kidney cancer.

This sequence joins TRBV2 and TRBJ1-1, with TRBD1 identical over 7 bases. The V and J ends lost 5 bases and 0 bases, in that order; junction bases with no gene match: 9. This CDR3 has 16 amino acids. Germline V gene data show CDR1 as SNHLY and CDR2 as FYNNEI. The CDR3 sequence: CASSTNDRDLNTEAFF. The CDR3, as DNA: TGTGCCAGCAGTACAAATGACAGGGATCTGAACACTGAAGCTTTCTTT.

The chain is built from TRBV4-3 and TRBJ2-7; 8 bases line up with TRBD1. CDR3 length: 15 residues. With V trimmed by 6 bases and J by 4 bases, 11 bases remained unmatched. Per germline, CDR1 LGHNA and CDR2 YSLEER. As DNA, the CDR3 is TGCGCCAGCAGAAGAGGGCCAGGGGGCATTTACGAGCAGTACTTC. Translation: CASRRGPGGIYEQYF.

V and J are TRBV30 and TRBJ1-5; the D gene is possibly TRBD1 (5 bases). CDR3 size: 14 residues. V shed 5 bases and J shed 6 bases, with 17 bases lying between them. Per germline, CDR1 GTSNPN and CDR2 SVGIG (reference sequence). The CDR3: CAWEPQGLFQPQHF. CDR3 DNA sequence: TGTGCCTGGGAACCCCAGGGTCTGTTTCAGCCCCAGCATTTT.

The count of this clone is one. The V call is TRBV7-9, the J call TRBJ2-7; D gene unclear. This CDR3 is 13 amino acids long. V was clipped by 8 bases and J by 3 bases, with 14 bases between them. Germline values: CDR1 SEHNR, CDR2 FQNEAQ (reference sequence). The CDR3 region is CASGLGRIYEQYF. DNA of the CDR3: TGTGCCAGCGGCCTAGGCAGGATCTACGAGCAGTACTTC.

The rearrangement uses TRBV7-9 and TRBJ2-7; D not certain. The ends were cut back, 1 base at V and 7 bases at J, with 8 bases in the middle. This CDR3 spans 12 amino acids. Germline V gives CDR1 SEHNR, CDR2 FQNEAQ (reference sequence). CDR3 coding DNA: TGTGCCAGCAGCTTAGACGCGTGGGAGCAGTACTTC. It codes for CASSLDAWEQYF.